Sequencing of this TCR beta chain was carried out in a study of blood T cell repertoires in COVID-19. This clone was detected once. V was clipped by 3 bases and J by 1 base; unmatched bases: 1. Germline CDR1 reads PRHDT; CDR2 reads FYEKMQ (reference sequence). The CDR3 totals 14 residues. Source study methods: By means of reference gene primer amplification, nucleated cell counts were estimated. Measured with immunoSEQ multiplex PCR; TCRdb has only the in-frame clones, and not every one. V and J calls and clone size are given by that table; D and trimming were obtained from the DNA. The sample lists about 180,000 clones; roughly 86% were seen once.

The genes are TRBV13 and TRBJ2-5, with 8 nucleotides matching TRBD1. The sample consisted of peripheral blood. The receptor was derived from a woman aged 45-60 years with acute or convalescent COVID-19. The CDR3 is CASSLGQVQETQYF. The CDR3 DNA follows: TGTGCCAGCAGCTTGGGACAGGTCCAAGAGACCCAGTACTTC.